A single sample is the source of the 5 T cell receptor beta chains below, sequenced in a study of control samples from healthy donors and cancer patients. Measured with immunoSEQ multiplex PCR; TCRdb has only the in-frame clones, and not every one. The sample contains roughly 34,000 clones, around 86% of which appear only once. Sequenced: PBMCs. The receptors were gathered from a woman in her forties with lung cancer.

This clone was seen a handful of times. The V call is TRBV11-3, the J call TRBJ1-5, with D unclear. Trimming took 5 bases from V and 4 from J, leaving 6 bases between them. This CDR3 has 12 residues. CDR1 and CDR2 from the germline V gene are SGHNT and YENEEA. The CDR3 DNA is TGTGCCAGCAGCGCCCCTAATCAGCCCCAGCATTTT. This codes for CASSAPNQPQHF.

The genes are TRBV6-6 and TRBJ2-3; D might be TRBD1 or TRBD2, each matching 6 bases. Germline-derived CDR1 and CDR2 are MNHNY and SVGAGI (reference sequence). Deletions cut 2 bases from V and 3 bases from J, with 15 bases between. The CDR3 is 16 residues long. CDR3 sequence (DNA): TGTGCCAGCAGTTACGGGGGGCCTCGTTCGACAGATACGCAGTATTTT. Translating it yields CASSYGGPRSTDTQYF.

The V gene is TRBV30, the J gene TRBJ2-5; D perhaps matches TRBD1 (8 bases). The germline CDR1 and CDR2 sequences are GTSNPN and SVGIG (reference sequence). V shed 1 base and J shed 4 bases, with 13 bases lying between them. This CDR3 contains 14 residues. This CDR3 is CAWSDRGGPETQYF. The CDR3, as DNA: TGTGCCTGGAGTGACAGGGGGGGTCCAGAGACCCAGTACTTC.

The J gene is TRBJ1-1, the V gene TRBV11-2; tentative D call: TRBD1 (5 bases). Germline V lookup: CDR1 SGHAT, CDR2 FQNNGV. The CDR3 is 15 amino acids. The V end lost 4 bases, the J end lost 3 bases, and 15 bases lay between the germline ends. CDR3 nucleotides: TGTGCCAGCAGCTCCTCCGGGACGGGGGACACTGAAGCTTTCTTT. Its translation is CASSSSGTGDTEAFF.

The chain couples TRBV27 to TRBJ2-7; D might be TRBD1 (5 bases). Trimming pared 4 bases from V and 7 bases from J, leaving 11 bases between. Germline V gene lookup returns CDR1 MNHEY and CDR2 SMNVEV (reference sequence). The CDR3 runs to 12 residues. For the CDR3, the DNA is TGTGCCAGCAGTTCCGCAGGGCGTGAGCAGTACTTC. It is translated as CASSSAGREQYF.